The 13 T cell receptor beta chains reported below all come from one sample, sequenced in a study of T cell changes during pregnancy in multiple sclerosis. The assay was immunoSEQ multiplex PCR, and TCRdb's table has in-frame clones only and misses some. The sample carries roughly 18,000 clones, approximately 85% recorded once. The sample here was CD8+ T cells from peripheral blood mononuclear cells, taken in the second trimester of pregnancy. These receptors came from a female donor in good health, enrolled as a control in a pregnancy study.

V gene TRBV1 combines with J gene TRBJ1-2. TRBV1 is described as a pseudogene. This CDR3 contains 16 residues. As DNA, the CDR3 is TGCACCAGCAGTGAGGAGGGTGTGCGAAAGACCTATGGCTACACCTTC. Its protein is CTSSEEGVRKTYGYTF.

This clone came up once. The chain employs TRBV28 and TRBJ1-6; the match to TRBD1 covers 9 bases. V gave up 5 bases and J gave up 7 bases; unmatched junction bases: 3. CDR1 MDHEN and CDR2 SYDVKM come from the germline V gene. CDR3 length: 14 amino acids. CDR3 residues: CASSVGQGNSPLHF. The CDR3 coding sequence is TGTGCCAGCAGTGTGGGACAGGGAAATTCACCCCTCCACTTT.

Only a few counts were recorded for this clone. The rearrangement joins TRBV7-9 to TRBJ2-1; 8 nucleotides match TRBD2. Germline CDR1 reads SEHNR; CDR2 reads FQNEAQ (reference sequence). The CDR3 is 18 residues long. The junction had 10 bases not matched to a gene; V was cut back by 1 base and J by 2 bases. CDR3 nucleotide sequence: TGTGCCAGCAGCTTAGGGGGCGGGGGGAATTACGCCTACAATGAGCAGTTCTTC. Translating it yields CASSLGGGGNYAYNEQFF.

Turning to this clone: Other DNA sequences from this sample encode an identical CDR3 as well. The chain recombines TRBV7-2 with TRBJ2-3; 13 bases fit TRBD2. After removal of 5 bases from V and 6 bases from J, the junction contained 5 bases not matched to a gene. The CDR3 is 15 residues long. The germline V gene has CDR1 SGHTA and CDR2 FQGNSA. CDR3 coding DNA: TGTGCCAGCAGCCTTACTAGCGGGGGGGCGGATACGCAGTATTTT. Translated: CASSLTSGGADTQYF.

The CDR3 spells CASSLSAGNYGYTF. The CDR3 DNA follows: TGTGCCAGCAGTTTATCGGCAGGGAACTATGGCTACACCTTC. V is TRBV27 and J is TRBJ1-2, with a weak D call TRBD1 (5 bases). Germline V gene lookup returns CDR1 MNHEY and CDR2 SMNVEV (reference sequence). The CDR3 has 14 amino acids. V dropped 0 bases and J dropped 2 bases, with 7 bases sitting between them.

This clone was detected only a few times. The chain couples TRBV28 to TRBJ1-1; TRBD1 aligns across 7 bases. V dropped 3 bases and J dropped 3; count of bases not matched to a gene: 16. Germline V gene lookup returns CDR1 MDHEN and CDR2 SYDVKM. This CDR3 is built from 18 residues. The CDR3 region has the DNA TGTGCCAGCAGTTTTAGGGGGACAGTCCTTTTTACTTACACTGAAGCTTTCTTT. Translated, it gives CASSFRGTVLFTYTEAFF.

The chain is built from TRBV5-4 and TRBJ1-2; 8 bases line up with TRBD1. In germline, CDR1 is SGHNT, CDR2 YYREEE (reference sequence). The trim removed 4 bases at V and 6 bases at J, leaving 5 bases unmatched. The CDR3 is 13 amino acids. CDR3 nucleotides: TGTGCCAGCAGCATGGACAGGGTTCATGGCTACACCTTC. Residues: CASSMDRVHGYTF.

This clone is a singleton in its sample. The chain employs TRBV2 and TRBJ2-1; tentatively, D is TRBD2 (6 bases). This CDR3 spans 13 amino acids. Trimming removed 7 bases at V and 4 bases at J, with 11 bases between. CDR1 and CDR2 from the germline V gene are SNHLY and FYNNEI. The DNA of the CDR3 is TGTGCCAGCATTGGGGGGACTTACAATGAGCAGTTCTTC. Amino acids: CASIGGTYNEQFF.

This clone was seen a handful of times. The V call is TRBV9, the J call TRBJ2-5; D is possibly TRBD1 (6 bases). The CDR3 is 15 residues long. V was clipped by 0 bases and J by 1 base, with 10 bases between them. Germline V gene data show CDR1 as SGDLS and CDR2 as YYNGEE. The CDR3 DNA is TGTGCCAGCAGCGTAGGGGACAACGCCCAAGAGACCCAGTACTTC. Encoded protein: CASSVGDNAQETQYF.

The V gene is TRBV4-3, the J gene TRBJ2-1, with D possibly being TRBD2 (5 bases). Germline CDR1 LGHNA, CDR2 YSLEER. Between the trimmed V and J ends, which lost 0 bases and 5 bases, there was a span of 11 bases. The CDR3 is 15 residues long. The CDR3 DNA sequence: TGCGCCAGCAGCCAAGAACTGAGGGATAACAATGAGCAGTTCTTC. Amino acids: CASSQELRDNNEQFF.

The chain joins TRBV4-1 to TRBJ2-5; D may be TRBD2 (6 bases). Trimming stripped 8 bases from V and 5 bases from J, with 15 bases between. CDR3 size: 13 residues. The germline gives CDR1 MGHRA, CDR2 YSYEKL. CDR3 residues: CASSGVFKETQYF. In nucleotides, the CDR3 is TGCGCCAGCTCGGGGGTTTTTAAGGAGACCCAGTACTTC.

The CDR3 DNA follows: TGTGCCAGCATCGCCGGGACAGGGCTCTACGAGCAGTACTTC. It is translated as CASIAGTGLYEQYF. J is TRBJ2-7 and V is TRBV6-1; 9 bases line up with TRBD1. CDR3 length equals 14 residues. V lost 7 bases, J lost 3 bases, and 7 bases stayed unmatched. Germline loops: CDR1 MNHNS, CDR2 SASEGT.

The sample holds one count of this clone. An end of the junction does not agree with germline; a read error may underlie this. The CDR3 sequence: CASCLGTRGKLFF. Here the CDR3 DNA reads TGTGCCAGCTGCTTGGGTACAAGGGGAAAACTGTTTTTT. The chain is built from TRBV5-8 and TRBJ1-4; maybe TRBD1 (5 bases). CDR1 is SGHTS and CDR2 is YDEGEE in the germline V gene. CDR3 length: 13 residues.